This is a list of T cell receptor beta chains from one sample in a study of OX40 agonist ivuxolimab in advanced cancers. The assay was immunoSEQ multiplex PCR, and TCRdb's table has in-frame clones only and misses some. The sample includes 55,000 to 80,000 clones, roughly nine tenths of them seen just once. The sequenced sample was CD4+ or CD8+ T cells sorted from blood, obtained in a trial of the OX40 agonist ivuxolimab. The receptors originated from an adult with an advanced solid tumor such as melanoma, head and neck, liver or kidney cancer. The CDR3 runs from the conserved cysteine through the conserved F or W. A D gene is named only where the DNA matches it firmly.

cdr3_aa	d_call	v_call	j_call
CASSLGAVIYNEQFF	-	TRBV7-2	TRBJ2-1
CSVPNGGRVSTDTQYF	-	TRBV29-1	TRBJ2-3
CASSRNREETQYF	-	TRBV5-4	TRBJ2-5
CASTPDRNTEAFF	-	TRBV10-1	TRBJ1-1
CASSLVTGNEKLFF	TRBD1	TRBV5-6	TRBJ1-4
CASSDSYEQYF	-	TRBV5-6	TRBJ2-7
CASSLEWAGGSYGYTF	TRBD1	TRBV7-8	TRBJ1-2
CASSLAAGFRGYTF	-	TRBV5-1	TRBJ1-2
CASSEPVADTQYF	-	TRBV25-1	TRBJ2-3
CASSPPRTFGSYNEQFF	-	TRBV9	TRBJ2-1
CASSLTSSYEQYF	-	TRBV7-8	TRBJ2-7
CASRLAGEVANEQFF	TRBD2	TRBV5-1	TRBJ2-1
CASNGGKGTQYF	-	TRBV6-5	TRBJ2-3
CAISESKIAGAYEQYF	TRBD2	TRBV10-3	TRBJ2-7
CATSETYAVEAFF	-	TRBV15	TRBJ1-1
CASKRDRGQREQYF	TRBD1	TRBV19	TRBJ2-7
CASSLSAGSPLHF	-	TRBV7-9	TRBJ1-6
CASSQVGSGQKLSDYEQYF	TRBD1	TRBV4-1	TRBJ2-7